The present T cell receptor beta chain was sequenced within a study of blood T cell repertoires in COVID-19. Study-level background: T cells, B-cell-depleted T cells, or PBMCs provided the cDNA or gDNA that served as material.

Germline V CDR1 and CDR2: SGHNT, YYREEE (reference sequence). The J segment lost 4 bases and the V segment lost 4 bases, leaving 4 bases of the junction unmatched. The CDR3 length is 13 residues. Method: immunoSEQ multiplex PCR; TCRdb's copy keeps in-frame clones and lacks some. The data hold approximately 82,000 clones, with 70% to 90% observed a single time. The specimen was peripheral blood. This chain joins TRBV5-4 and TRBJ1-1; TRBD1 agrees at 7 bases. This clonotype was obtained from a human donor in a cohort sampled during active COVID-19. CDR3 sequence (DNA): TGTGCCAGCAGCCCACAGGGGAGCACTGAAGCTTTCTTT. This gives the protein CASSPQGSTEAFF.